A single sample is the source of the 9 T cell receptor beta chains below, sequenced in a study of T cells in Graves' hyperthyroidism and ophthalmopathy. Amplified TCR beta CDR3 regions came from RNA transcripts. First-round RT-PCR with HTBI primers amplified the TCR CDR3 region. TCRdb re-derived calls from the multiplex PCR reads in MiXCR, one entry per CDR3 protein. In the table there are about 760,000 distinct CDR3 sequences, around a third of which are singletons. Sequenced material: blood. The receptors here all came from a woman aged 40 to 49 with Graves' hyperthyroidism.

This clonotype was picked up a small number of times. V usage is TRBV6-4 and J usage is TRBJ1-4; no definite D call. The ends were cut back, 4 bases at V and 10 bases at J, with 13 bases in the middle. Germline lookup yields CDR1 MRHNA and CDR2 SNTAGT. This CDR3 comprises 13 residues. The CDR3: CASSAGSLRKLFF. In DNA, the CDR3 is TGTGCCAGCAGTGCCGGGTCTCTTCGAAAACTGTTTTTT.

This clonotype has a count of ten or more. The gene calls are TRBV4-3 and TRBJ2-5; D might be TRBD2 (7 bases). The germline V and J ends were trimmed by 1 base and 1 base, with 16 bases remaining between them. CDR3 length: 17 residues. CDR1 LGHNA and CDR2 YSLEER come from the germline V gene. DNA of the CDR3: TGCGCCAGCAGCCAAGCTTGGGGGGGCGCGACCCAAGAGACCCAGTACTTC. It is translated as CASSQAWGGATQETQYF.

This clonotype has more than one count but fewer than ten. The junction does not match germline at one end; this may be a read error. The gene calls are TRBV10-3 and TRBJ1-4; the D is unclear. From germline, CDR1 is ENHRY and CDR2 SYGVKD. The CDR3 runs to 15 residues. This CDR3 is CASSFNGVPNEKLFF. The DNA of the CDR3 is TGTGCCAGCAGTTTCAACGGCGTCCCTAATGAAAAACTGTTTTTT.

This clonotype was observed at least ten times. V usage is TRBV24-1 and J usage is TRBJ1-4, with 11 bases aligning to TRBD1. V was pared by 7 bases and J by 0 bases, with 6 bases of the junction left unmatched. The CDR3 length is 17 residues. Germline V gene data show CDR1 as KGHDR and CDR2 as SFDVKD. Here the CDR3 reads CATSPGTGGTTNEKLFF. The DNA for the CDR3 is TGTGCCACCAGCCCGGGGACAGGGGGAACAACTAATGAAAAACTGTTTTTT.

This clonotype was seen many times. This chain uses TRBV7-9 with TRBJ2-7; D is unclear. The V gene lost 1 base and the J gene lost 9 bases, with 7 bases spanning the gap. Germline V gene sequence: CDR1 SEHNR, CDR2 FQNEAQ (reference sequence). This CDR3 region has 11 residues. The CDR3 here is CASSLGLPQYF. In DNA, the CDR3 is TGTGCCAGCAGCTTAGGGCTGCCGCAGTACTTC.

This clonotype appeared a single time. The J gene is TRBJ2-7, the V gene TRBV28; TRBD1 might be the D (6 bases). Germline CDR1 is MDHEN and CDR2 is SYDVKM. This CDR3 region has 13 residues. V gave up 6 bases and J gave up 5 bases, with 14 bases separating them. As DNA, the CDR3 is TGTGCCAGCAGGTCTACAGGGTACAACGAGCAGTACTTC. Residues: CASRSTGYNEQYF.

This clonotype was observed many times. The rearrangement links TRBV10-3 to TRBJ1-1, with D possibly being TRBD1 (6 bases). CDR3 length: 14 residues. Germline loops: CDR1 ENHRY, CDR2 SYGVKD. V lost 3 bases, J lost 5 bases, and 13 bases lay in between. The CDR3 nucleotides read TGTGCCATCAGTGACAGGGAAGGGGGGACTGAAGCTTTCTTT. Translating gives CAISDREGGTEAFF.

Note on this clonotype: Just one base apart from a much larger clone, this may be a read error. The chain carries TRBV12-3 or TRBV12-4 and TRBJ1-4; D remains unclear. The ends were cut back, 8 bases at V and 9 bases at J, with 16 bases in the middle. This CDR3 has 13 amino acids. The CDR3 protein is CASSVLIDKKLFF. The DNA for the CDR3 is TGTGCCAGCTCGGTGCTTATCGATAAAAAACTGTTTTTT.

This clonotype was detected a few times. V is TRBV2 and J is TRBJ2-3; a weak D match, TRBD2 (5 bases). Trimming left V 1 base short and J 1 base short, with 9 bases between. Germline V lookup: CDR1 SNHLY, CDR2 FYNNEI. The CDR3 extends over 15 amino acids. The CDR3 is CASSEGSGGTDTQYF. Here the CDR3 DNA reads TGTGCCAGCAGTGAAGGGAGCGGAGGCACAGATACGCAGTATTTT.